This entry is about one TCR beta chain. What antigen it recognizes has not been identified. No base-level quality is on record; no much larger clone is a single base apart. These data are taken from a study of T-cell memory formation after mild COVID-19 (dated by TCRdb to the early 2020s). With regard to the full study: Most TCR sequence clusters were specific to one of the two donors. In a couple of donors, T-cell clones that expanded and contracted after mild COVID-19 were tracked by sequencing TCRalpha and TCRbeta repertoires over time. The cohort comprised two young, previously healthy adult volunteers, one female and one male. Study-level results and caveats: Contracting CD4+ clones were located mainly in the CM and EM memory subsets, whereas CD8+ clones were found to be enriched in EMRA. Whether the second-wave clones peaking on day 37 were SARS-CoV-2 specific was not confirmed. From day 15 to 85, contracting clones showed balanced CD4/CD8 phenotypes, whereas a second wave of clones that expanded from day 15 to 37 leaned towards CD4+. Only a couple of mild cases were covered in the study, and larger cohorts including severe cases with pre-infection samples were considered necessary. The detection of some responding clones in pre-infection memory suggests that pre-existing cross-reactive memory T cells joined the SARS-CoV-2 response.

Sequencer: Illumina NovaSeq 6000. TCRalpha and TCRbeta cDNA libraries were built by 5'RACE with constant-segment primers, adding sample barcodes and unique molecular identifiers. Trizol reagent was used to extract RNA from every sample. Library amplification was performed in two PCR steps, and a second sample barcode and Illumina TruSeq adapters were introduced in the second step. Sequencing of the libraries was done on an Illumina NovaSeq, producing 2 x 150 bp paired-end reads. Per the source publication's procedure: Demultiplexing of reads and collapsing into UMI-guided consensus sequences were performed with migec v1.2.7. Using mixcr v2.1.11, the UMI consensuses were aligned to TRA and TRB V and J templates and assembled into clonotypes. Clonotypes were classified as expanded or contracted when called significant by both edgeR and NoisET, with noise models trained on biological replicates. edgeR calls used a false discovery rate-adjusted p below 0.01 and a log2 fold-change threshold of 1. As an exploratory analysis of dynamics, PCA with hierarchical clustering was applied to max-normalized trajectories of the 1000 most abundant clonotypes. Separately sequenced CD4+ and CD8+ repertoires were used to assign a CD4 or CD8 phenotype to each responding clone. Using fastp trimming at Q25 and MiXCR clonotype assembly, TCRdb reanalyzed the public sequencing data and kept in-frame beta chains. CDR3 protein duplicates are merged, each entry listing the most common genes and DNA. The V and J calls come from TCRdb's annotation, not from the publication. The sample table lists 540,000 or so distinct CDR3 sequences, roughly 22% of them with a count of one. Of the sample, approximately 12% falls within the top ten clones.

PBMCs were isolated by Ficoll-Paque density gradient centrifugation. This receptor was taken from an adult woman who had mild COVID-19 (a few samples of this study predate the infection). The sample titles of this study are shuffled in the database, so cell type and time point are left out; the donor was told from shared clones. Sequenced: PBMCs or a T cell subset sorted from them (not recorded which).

CDR3 sequence: CATSRGSGEETQYF. The nucleotide sequence is TGTGCCACCAGCAGAGGGTCGGGGGAAGAGACCCAGTACTTC. The chain couples TRBV15 to TRBJ2-5, with a weak D call of TRBD2 (6 bases match). The trim is 1 base for V and 3 bases for J, with a gap of 9 bases between the germline ends. The CDR1 and CDR2 encoded by the germline V gene (reference sequence) are LNHNV and YYDKDF. Inclusive of the bounding cysteine and phenylalanine, the CDR3 is 14 residues long. The CDR3 DNA has 42 bases and is translated from base 1. The reference TRBV15 and TRBJ2-5 proteins fill in what lies around the CDR3, so the full variable domain reads DAMVIQNPRYQVTQFGKPVTLSCSQTLNHNVMYWYQQKSSQAPKLLFHYYDKDFNNEADTPDNFQSRRPNTSFCFLDIRSPGLGDTAMYLCATSRGSGEETQYFGPGTRLLVL.